This T cell receptor (beta chain) was retrieved from a study of CD8 T cells in ankylosing spondylitis. General observations from the study: Those disease-linked clones were CD8+; they were also relatively rare in peripheral blood. Ankylosing spondylitis blood seemed to carry a telltale TCR beta motif made of roughly 8 highly homologous variants. The authors reported significant enrichment of disease-linked clones in matched ankylosing spondylitis synovial fluid. Previously reported in reactive arthritis synovial fluid and blood were some of the motif variants.

Only a few counts were recorded for this clonotype. As yet, its antigen is unknown. Quantitative 5'-RACE with molecular barcodes generated TCR beta libraries. Via MiXCR, TCRdb re-called the 5' RACE reads, giving one row per CDR3 protein. The sample has about 400,000 distinct CDR3 sequences; under 25% are singletons. Between the trimmed V and J ends, which lost 3 bases and 9 bases, there was a span of 12 bases. The V gene's germline CDR1 is SGDLS and CDR2 YYNGEE. This CDR3 comprises 13 residues. The TCR comes from a male donor with ankylosing spondylitis. Specimen: blood, either unsorted or a sorted T cell fraction (not recorded which). This chain links TRBV9 with TRBJ2-2, with D maybe TRBD1 (5 bases). CDR3: CASSGGSHRELFF. DNA for the CDR3: TGTGCCAGCAGCGGGGGCAGTCATCGGGAGCTGTTTTTT.